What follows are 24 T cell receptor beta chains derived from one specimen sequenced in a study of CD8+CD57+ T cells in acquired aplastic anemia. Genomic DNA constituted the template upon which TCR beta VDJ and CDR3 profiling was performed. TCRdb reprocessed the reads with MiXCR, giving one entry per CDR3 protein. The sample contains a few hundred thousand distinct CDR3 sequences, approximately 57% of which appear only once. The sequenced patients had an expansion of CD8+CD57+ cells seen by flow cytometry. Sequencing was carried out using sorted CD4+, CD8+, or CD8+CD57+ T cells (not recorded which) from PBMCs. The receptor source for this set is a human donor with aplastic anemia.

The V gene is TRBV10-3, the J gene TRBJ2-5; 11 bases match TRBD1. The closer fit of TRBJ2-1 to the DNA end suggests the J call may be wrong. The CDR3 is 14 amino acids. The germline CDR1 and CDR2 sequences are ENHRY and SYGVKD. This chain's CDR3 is CAISVGTGGNEQFF. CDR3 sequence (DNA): TGTGCCATCAGTGTGGGGACAGGGGGCAATGAGCAGTTCTTC.

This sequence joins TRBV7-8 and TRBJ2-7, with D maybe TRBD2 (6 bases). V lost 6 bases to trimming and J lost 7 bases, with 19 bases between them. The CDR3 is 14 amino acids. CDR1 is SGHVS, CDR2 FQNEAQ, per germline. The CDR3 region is CASRFRDSPEEQYF. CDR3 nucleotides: TGTGCCAGCAGGTTTCGGGACTCCCCGGAGGAGCAGTACTTC.

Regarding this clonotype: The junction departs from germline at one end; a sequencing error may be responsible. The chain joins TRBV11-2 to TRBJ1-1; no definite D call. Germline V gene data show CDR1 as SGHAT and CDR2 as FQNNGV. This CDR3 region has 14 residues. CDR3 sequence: CASSDAPVSPEAFF. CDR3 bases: TGTGCCAGCAGCGACGCACCTGTTAGCCCTGAAGCCTTCTTT.

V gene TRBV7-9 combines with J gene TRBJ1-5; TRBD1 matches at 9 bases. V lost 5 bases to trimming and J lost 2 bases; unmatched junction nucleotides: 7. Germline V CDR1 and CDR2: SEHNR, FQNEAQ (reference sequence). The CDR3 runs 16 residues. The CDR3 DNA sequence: TGTGCCAGCAGCCCCGGACAGGGGATTCGCAATCAGCCCCAGCATTTT. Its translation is CASSPGQGIRNQPQHF.

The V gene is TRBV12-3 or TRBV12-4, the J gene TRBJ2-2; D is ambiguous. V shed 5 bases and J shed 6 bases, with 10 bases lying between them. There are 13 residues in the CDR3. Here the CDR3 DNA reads TGTGCCAGCAGTCCCGCGTTGGCCGGGGAGCTGTTTTTT. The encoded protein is CASSPALAGELFF.

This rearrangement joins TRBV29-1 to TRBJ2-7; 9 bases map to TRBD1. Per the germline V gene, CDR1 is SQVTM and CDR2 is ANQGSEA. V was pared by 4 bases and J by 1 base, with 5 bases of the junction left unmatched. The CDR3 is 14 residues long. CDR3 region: CSVVGGQGSYEQYF. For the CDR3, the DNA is TGCAGCGTTGTAGGGGGACAGGGTTCCTACGAGCAGTACTTC.

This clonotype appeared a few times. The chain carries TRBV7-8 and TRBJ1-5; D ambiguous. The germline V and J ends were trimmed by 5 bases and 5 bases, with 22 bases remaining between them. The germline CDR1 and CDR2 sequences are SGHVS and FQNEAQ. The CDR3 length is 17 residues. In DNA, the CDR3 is TGTGCCAGCAGCGACACCGGTGGCGGCGGAGCCTATCAGCCCCAGCATTTT. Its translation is CASSDTGGGGAYQPQHF.

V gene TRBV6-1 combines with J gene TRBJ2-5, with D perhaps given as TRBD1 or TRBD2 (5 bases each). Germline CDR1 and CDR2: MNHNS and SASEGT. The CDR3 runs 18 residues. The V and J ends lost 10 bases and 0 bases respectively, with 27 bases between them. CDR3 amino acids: CAIRSDTRRSPYQETQYF. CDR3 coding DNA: TGTGCCATCAGATCGGACACCCGGAGGTCTCCATACCAAGAGACCCAGTACTTC.

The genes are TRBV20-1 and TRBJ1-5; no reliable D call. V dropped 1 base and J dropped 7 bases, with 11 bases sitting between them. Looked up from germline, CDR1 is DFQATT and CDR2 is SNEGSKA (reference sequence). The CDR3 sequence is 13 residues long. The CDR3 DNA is TGCAGTGCTAGAGTCACTCCGACCCAGCCCCAGCATTTT. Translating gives CSARVTPTQPQHF.

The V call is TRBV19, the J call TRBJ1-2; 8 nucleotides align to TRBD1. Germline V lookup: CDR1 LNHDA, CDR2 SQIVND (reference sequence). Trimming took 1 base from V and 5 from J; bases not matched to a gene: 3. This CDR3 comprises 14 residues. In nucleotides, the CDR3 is TGTGCCAGTAGTATAGGACAGGGGACTTATGGCTACACCTTC. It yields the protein CASSIGQGTYGYTF.

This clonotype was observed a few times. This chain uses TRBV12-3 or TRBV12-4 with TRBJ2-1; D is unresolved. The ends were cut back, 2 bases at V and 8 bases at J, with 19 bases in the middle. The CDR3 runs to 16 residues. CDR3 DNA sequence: TGTGCCAGCAGTTTAACAGTCGGGTCTTTAATCGATGAGCAGTTCTTC. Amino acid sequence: CASSLTVGSLIDEQFF.

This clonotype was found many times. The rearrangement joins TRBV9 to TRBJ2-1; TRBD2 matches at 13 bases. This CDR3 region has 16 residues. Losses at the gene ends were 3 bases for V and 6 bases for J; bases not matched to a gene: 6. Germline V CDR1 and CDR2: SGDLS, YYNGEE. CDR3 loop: CASSEGTSGIPNEQFF. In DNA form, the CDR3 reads TGTGCCAGCAGCGAAGGGACTAGCGGGATCCCCAATGAGCAGTTCTTC.

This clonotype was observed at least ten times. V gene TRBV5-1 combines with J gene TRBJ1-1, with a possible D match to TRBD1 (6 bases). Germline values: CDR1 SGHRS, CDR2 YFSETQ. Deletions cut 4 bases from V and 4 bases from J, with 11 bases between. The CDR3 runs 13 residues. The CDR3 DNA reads TGCGCCAGCAGCCCACAGGGCGTCACTGAAGCTTTCTTT. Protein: CASSPQGVTEAFF.

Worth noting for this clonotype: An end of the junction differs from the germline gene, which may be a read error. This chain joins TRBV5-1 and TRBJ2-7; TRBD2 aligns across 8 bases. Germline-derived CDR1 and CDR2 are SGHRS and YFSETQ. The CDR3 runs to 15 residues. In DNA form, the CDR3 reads TGCGCCTGCAGTTCGAGCGGGGGATCCCACTACGAGCAGTACTTC. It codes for CACSSSGGSHYEQYF.

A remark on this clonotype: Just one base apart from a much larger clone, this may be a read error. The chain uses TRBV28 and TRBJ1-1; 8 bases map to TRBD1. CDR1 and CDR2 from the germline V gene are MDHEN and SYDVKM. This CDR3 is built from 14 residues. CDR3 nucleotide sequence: TGTTCCAGCAGAGCCGGACAGGGCGACACTGAAGCTTTCTTT. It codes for CSSRAGQGDTEAFF.

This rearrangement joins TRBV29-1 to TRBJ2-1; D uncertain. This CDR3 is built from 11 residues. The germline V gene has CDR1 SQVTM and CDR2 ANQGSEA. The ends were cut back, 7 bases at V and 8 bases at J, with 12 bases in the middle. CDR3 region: CSAHHEDEQFF. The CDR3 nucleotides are TGCAGCGCCCACCACGAGGATGAGCAGTTCTTC.

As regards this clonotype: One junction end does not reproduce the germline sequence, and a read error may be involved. Written as DNA, the CDR3 is TGTGCCAGCAGCCTCCACAAGGGCGCGAATTCACCCCTCCACTTT. It is translated as CASSLHKGANSPLHF. This chain joins TRBV5-1 and TRBJ1-6, with no clear D. Germline CDR1 reads SGHRS; CDR2 reads YFSETQ. There are 15 residues in the CDR3.

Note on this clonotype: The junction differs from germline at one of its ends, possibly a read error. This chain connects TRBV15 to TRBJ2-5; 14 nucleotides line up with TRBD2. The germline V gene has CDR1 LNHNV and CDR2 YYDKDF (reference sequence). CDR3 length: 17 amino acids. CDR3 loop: CATSRSGTSGRRETLYF. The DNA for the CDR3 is TGTGCCACCAGCAGATCCGGGACTAGCGGGAGACGGGAGACCCTGTACTTC.

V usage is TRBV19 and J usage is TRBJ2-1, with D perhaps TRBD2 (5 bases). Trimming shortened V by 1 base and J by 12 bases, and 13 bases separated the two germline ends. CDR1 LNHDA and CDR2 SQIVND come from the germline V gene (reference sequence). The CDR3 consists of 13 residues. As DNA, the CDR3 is TGTGCCAGTAGTATAGCCGGGGAACACAGGCAGTTCTTC. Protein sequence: CASSIAGEHRQFF.

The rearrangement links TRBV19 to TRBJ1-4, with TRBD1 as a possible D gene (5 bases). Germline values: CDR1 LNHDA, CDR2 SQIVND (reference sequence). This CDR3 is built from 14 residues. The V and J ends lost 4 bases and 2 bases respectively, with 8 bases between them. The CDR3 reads CASSNAGTNEKLFF. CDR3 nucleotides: TGTGCCAGTAGTAACGCAGGGACTAATGAAAAACTGTTTTTT. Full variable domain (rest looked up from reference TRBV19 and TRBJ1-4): DGGITQSPKYLFRKEGQNVTLSCEQNLNHDAMYWYRQDPGQGLRLIYYSQIVNDFQKGDIAEGYSVSREKKESFPLTVTSAQKNPTAFYLCASSNAGTNEKLFFGSGTQLSVL.

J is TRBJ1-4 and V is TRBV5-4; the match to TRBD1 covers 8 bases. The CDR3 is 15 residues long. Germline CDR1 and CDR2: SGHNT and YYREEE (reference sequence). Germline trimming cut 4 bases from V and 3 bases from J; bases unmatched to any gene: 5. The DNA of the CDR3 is TGTGCCAGCAGCGCGCGGACAGGGCCTAATGAAAAACTGTTTTTT. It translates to CASSARTGPNEKLFF. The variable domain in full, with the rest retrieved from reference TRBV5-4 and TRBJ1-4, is ETGVTQSPTHLIKTRGQQVTLRCSSQSGHNTVSWYQQALGQGPQFIFQYYREEENGRGNFPPRFSGLQFPNYSSELNVNALELDDSALYLCASSARTGPNEKLFFGSGTQLSVL.

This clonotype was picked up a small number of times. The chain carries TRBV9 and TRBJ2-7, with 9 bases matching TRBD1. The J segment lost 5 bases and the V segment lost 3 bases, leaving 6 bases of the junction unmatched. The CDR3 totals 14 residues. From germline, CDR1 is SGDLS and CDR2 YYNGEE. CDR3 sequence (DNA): TGTGCCAGCAGCGACCGGGACAGGGACGACGAGCAGTACTTC. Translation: CASSDRDRDDEQYF.

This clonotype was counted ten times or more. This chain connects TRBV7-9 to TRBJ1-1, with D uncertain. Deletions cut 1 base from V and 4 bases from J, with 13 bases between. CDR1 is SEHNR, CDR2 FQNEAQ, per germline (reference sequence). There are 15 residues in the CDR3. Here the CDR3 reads CASSLGIGPGTEAFF. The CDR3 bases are TGTGCCAGCAGCTTAGGGATAGGGCCGGGCACTGAAGCTTTCTTT.

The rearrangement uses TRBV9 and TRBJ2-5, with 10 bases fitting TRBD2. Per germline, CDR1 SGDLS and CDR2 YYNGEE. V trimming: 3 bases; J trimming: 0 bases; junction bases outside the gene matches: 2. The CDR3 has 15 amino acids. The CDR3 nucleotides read TGTGCCAGCAGCGACGGGACTAGCGACCAAGAGACCCAGTACTTC. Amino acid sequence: CASSDGTSDQETQYF. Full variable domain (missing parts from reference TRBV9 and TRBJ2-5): DSGVTQTPKHLITATGQRVTLRCSPRSGDLSVYWYQQSLDQGLQFLIQYYNGEERAKGNILERFSAQQFPDLHSELNLSSLELGDSALYFCASSDGTSDQETQYFGPGTRLLVL.